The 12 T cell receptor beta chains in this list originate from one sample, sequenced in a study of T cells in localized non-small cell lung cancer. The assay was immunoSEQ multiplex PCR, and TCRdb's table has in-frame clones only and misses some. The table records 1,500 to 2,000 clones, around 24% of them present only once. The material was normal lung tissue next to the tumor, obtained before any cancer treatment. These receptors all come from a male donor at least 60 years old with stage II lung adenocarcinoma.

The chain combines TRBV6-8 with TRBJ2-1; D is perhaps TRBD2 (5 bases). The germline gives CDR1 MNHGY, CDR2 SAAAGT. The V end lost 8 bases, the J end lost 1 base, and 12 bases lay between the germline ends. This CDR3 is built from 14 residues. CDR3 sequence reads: CASGGRPSYNEQFF. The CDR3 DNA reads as TGTGCCAGCGGAGGTAGGCCTTCCTACAATGAGCAGTTCTTC.

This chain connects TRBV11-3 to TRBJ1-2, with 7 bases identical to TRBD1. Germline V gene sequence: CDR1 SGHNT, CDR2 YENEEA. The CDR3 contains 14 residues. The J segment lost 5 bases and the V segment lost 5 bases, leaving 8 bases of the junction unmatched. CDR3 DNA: TGTGCCAGCAGCACCTCCGGGACAGATTATGGCTACACCTTC. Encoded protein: CASSTSGTDYGYTF.

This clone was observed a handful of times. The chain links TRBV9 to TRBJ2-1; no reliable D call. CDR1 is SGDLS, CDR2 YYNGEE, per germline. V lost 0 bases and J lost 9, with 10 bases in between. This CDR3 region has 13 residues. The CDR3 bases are TGTGCCAGCAGCGTAGAGACTTATACTGAGCAGTTCTTC. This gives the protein CASSVETYTEQFF.

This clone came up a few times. CDR3 protein: CASSQDLNQPQHF. CDR3 nucleotide sequence: TGCGCCAGCAGCCAAGATCTGAATCAGCCCCAGCATTTT. The chain links TRBV4-1 to TRBJ1-5; D uncertain. V lost 0 bases to trimming and J lost 4 bases, with 4 bases between them. CDR1 MGHRA and CDR2 YSYEKL come from the germline V gene. CDR3 length: 13 amino acids.

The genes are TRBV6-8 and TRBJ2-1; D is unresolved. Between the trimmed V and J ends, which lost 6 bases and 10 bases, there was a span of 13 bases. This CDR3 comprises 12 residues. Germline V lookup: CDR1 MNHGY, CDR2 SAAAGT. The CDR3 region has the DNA TGTGCCAGCAGGCTCCCCCAAGGCGAGCAGTTCTTC. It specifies CASRLPQGEQFF.

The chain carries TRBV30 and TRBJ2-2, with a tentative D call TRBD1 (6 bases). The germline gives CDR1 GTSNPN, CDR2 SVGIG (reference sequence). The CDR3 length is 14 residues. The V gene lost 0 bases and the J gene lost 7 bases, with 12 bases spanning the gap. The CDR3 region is CAWSVGGDGGELFF. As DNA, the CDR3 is TGTGCCTGGAGTGTAGGGGGAGACGGCGGGGAGCTGTTTTTT.

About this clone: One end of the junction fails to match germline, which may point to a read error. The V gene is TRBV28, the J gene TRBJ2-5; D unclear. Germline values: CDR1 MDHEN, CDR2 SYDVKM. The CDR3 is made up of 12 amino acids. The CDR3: CASSPTLLVQHF. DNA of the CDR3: TGTGCCAGCAGTCCAACACTCCTCGTTCAGCACTTC.

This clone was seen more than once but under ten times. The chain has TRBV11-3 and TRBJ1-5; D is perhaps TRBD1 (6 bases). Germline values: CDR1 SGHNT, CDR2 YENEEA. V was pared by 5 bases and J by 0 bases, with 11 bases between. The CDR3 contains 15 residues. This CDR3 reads CASSPTGVSNQPQHF. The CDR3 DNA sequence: TGTGCCAGCAGCCCGACAGGAGTTAGCAATCAGCCCCAGCATTTT.

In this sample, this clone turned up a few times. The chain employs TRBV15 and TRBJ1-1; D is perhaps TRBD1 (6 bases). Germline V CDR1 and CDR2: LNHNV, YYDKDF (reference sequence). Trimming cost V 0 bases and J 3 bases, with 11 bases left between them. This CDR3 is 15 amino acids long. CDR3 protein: CATSRDLDRHTEAFF. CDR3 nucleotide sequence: TGTGCCACCAGCAGAGATCTAGACAGGCACACTGAAGCTTTCTTT.

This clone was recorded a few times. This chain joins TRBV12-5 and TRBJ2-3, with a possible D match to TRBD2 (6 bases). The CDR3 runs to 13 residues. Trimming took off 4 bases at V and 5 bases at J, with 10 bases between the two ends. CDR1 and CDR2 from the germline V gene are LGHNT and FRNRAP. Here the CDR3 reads CASGWDSRDTQYF. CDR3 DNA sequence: TGTGCTAGTGGTTGGGACTCTAGAGATACGCAGTATTTT.

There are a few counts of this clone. Written as DNA, the CDR3 is TGTGCCAGCAGCTCAGGAATGGGGCGGAACGGCTACACCTTC. Encoded protein: CASSSGMGRNGYTF. The V gene is TRBV11-3, the J gene TRBJ1-2; D might be TRBD1 (5 bases). CDR1 is SGHNT and CDR2 is YENEEA in the germline V gene. Trimming removed 4 bases from V and 8 bases from J, with 17 bases in between. The CDR3 totals 14 residues.

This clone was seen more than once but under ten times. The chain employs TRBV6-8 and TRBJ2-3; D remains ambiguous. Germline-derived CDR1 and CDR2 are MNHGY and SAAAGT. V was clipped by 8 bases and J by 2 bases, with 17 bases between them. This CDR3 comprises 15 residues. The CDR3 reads CASSPDGRITDTQYF. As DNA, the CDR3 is TGTGCCAGCTCCCCCGATGGGCGGATCACAGATACGCAGTATTTT.